This TCR beta chain was recovered during a study of identifying expanded T cells in peripheral blood. V shed 3 bases and J shed 3 bases, with 11 bases lying between them. The CDR3 covers 14 residues. Germline V gives CDR1 SGHVS, CDR2 FQNEAQ. No infections or other immune events were documented during collection. Broader study findings: Two-week clone count variance significantly increased as total template count grew. Over around two and four weeks, about 15 and 19 clones changed, versus roughly 1.2 between replicates.

Measured with immunoSEQ multiplex PCR; TCRdb has only the in-frame clones, and not every one. The profile shows about 94,000 clones, 70% to 90% of them singletons. With respect to this clone: The target antigen is unknown.

This chain connects TRBV7-8 to TRBJ1-1; a possible D gene is TRBD1 (5 bases). The receptor comes from a person between 18 and 75 years old in good health. The specimen sequenced was blood. CDR3 DNA sequence: TGTGCCAGCAGCTTCACCGGGGGAGACACTGAAGCTTTCTTT. Protein: CASSFTGGDTEAFF.